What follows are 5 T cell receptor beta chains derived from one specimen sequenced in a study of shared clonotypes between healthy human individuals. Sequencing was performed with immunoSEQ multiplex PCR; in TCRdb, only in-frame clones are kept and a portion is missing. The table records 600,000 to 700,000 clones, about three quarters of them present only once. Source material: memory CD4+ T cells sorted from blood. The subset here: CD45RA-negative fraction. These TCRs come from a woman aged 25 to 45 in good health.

This CDR3 is CASSAGTGSSGNTIYF. The CDR3 nucleotides are TGTGCCAGCAGTGCCGGGACAGGTAGCTCTGGAAACACCATATATTTT. The rearrangement joins TRBV2 to TRBJ1-3; 8 bases match TRBD1. V trimming: 4 bases; J trimming: 0 bases; junction bases outside the gene matches: 5. Germline CDR1 SNHLY, CDR2 FYNNEI. The CDR3 has 16 residues.

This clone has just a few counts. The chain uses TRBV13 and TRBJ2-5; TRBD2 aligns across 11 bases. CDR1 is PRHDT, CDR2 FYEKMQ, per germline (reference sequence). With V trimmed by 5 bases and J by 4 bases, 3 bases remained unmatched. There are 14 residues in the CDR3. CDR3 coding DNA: TGTGCCAGCAGCCCCACTAGCGGGGGAGAGACCCAGTACTTC. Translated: CASSPTSGGETQYF. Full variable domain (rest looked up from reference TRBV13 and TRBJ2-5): AAGVIQSPRHLIKEKRETATLKCYPIPRHDTVYWYQQGPGQDPQFLISFYEKMQSDKGSIPDRFSAQQFSDYHSELNMSSLELGDSALYFCASSPTSGGETQYFGPGTRLLVL.

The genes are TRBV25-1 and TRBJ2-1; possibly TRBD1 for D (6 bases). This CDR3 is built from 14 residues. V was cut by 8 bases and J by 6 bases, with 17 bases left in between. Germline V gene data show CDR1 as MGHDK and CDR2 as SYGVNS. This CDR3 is CASGPADSGNEQFF. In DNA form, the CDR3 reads TGTGCCAGCGGACCGGCGGACAGTGGCAATGAGCAGTTCTTC.

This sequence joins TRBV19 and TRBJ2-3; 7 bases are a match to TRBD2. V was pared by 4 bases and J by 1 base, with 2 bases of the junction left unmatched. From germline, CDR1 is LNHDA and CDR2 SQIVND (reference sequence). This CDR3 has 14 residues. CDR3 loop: CASSTLAGTDTQYF. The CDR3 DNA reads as TGTGCCAGTAGTACTCTAGCGGGCACAGATACGCAGTATTTT.

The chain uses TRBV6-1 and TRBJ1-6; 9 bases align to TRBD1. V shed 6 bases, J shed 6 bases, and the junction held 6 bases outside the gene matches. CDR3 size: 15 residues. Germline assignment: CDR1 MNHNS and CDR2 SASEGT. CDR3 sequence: CASRVDRGANSPLHF. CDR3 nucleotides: TGTGCCAGCAGGGTGGACAGGGGAGCTAATTCACCCCTCCACTTT.